Below, one T cell receptor beta chain is given with its context. The target antigen is unknown. These data belong to a study of PD-1 blockade in classical Hodgkin lymphoma. General observations from the study: Complete responders showed a baseline diversity that resembled the diversity of newly diagnosed patients. Unlike CD8+ TCR diversity, which did not rise significantly by C4D1, CD4+ TCR diversity did. Factors driving the repertoire differences, possibly disease activity or prior therapy, remain undefined.

Sequenced by immunoSEQ multiplex PCR; TCRdb stores in-frame clones only, minus some. The repertoire holds around 19,000 clones, with 77% as singletons. Brentuximab vedotin exposure varied among the patients, all of whom had relapsed after autologous stem cell transplantation. The receptor was derived from a human donor with classical Hodgkin lymphoma. The specimen comprised peripheral blood mononuclear cells (PBMCs), sampled before the second cycle of nivolumab.

CDR3 sequence: CASSHLRDRGSHEQYF. CDR3 bases: TGTGCCAGCAGCCATCTCCGGGACAGGGGATCCCACGAGCAGTACTTC. V usage is TRBV11-2 and J usage is TRBJ2-7; 10 bases line up with TRBD1. Germline CDR1 is SGHAT and CDR2 is FQNNGV. This CDR3 spans 16 amino acids. Trimming took 5 bases from V and 5 from J; bases not matched to a gene: 12.